The clone carrying this T cell receptor beta chain was seen just once. The source of the sample is a study of blood T cell repertoires in COVID-19. About the research overall: T cells, B-cell-depleted T cells, or PBMCs supplied cDNA or gDNA.

This CDR3 comprises 14 residues. Germline values: CDR1 SGHTA, CDR2 FQGNSA. The V and J ends lost 5 bases and 2 bases, in that order; junction bases with no gene match: 6. Original data processing: By means of reference gene primer amplification, nucleated cell counts were estimated. Sequenced by immunoSEQ multiplex PCR; TCRdb stores in-frame clones only, minus some. The V and J calls and clone size were taken over from that table, and D and trimming were inferred from the DNA. Here the sample spans about 86,000 clones, roughly 80% being singletons. The sequence was obtained from a man in his fifties or sixties with acute or convalescent COVID-19. Sequencing input: peripheral blood. The chain carries TRBV7-2 and TRBJ2-7; 7 nucleotides align to TRBD1. The CDR3 bases are TGTGCCAGCAGCACCGGGACAGACCCCTACGAGCAGTACTTC. It codes for CASSTGTDPYEQYF.